The clone carrying this TCR beta chain has a handful of counts. Its matching antigen is unknown. For CDR3 and TCR beta VDJ profiling, genomic DNA was the template used. TCRdb recomputed calls from the reads with MiXCR, one row per CDR3 protein. The sample records 150,000 to 200,000 distinct CDR3 sequences, 40% to 55% being singletons. The data stem from a study of CD8+CD57+ T cells in acquired aplastic anemia. By flow cytometry, patients selected for sequencing had shown an expansion of CD8+CD57+ cells. At the time of blood sampling, patients had not yet received any therapy. Overall study results and limits: Patients and controls turned out to have roughly 30 CD8+ CDR3 sequences in common.

V was pared by 6 bases and J by 4 bases, with 4 bases of the junction left unmatched. CDR1 is LNHDA and CDR2 is SQIVND in the germline V gene (reference sequence). This CDR3 is 15 amino acids long. The specimen sequenced was sorted CD4+, CD8+, or CD8+CD57+ T cells (not recorded which) from PBMCs. This receptor was identified in a human donor with aplastic anemia. J is TRBJ2-7 and V is TRBV19, with 15 bases aligning to TRBD2. The CDR3 sequence: CASRGLAGGQYEQYF. Here the CDR3 DNA reads TGTGCCAGTAGAGGACTAGCGGGGGGGCAGTACGAGCAGTACTTC.